This T cell receptor beta chain is drawn from a study of T cell responses to AZD1222 COVID-19 vaccine. Study-wide results and caveats: Targets within unmutated variant regions were reportedly found for nearly half of spike-specific TCRs.

Libraries were prepared by immunoSEQ multiplex PCR; TCRdb keeps only in-frame clonotypes and omits some of them. Among approximately 200,000 clones, about nine tenths were seen once, and the ten largest hold 3% to 3.5%. Concerning this clone: Its antigen is not identified.

The CDR3 is made up of 16 amino acids. V shed 2 bases and J shed 5 bases, with 19 bases lying between them. The germline V gene has CDR1 MNHEY and CDR2 SMNVEV (reference sequence). Whether given at about 4 or about 12 weeks, second doses were pooled. The chain has TRBV27 and TRBJ2-7; D is uncertain. The receptor was isolated from an adult who received the AZD1222 COVID-19 vaccine. The source material was peripheral blood, sampled 28 days after the second AZD1222 dose. CDR3 sequence reads: CASSLTGSPPLHEQYF. The CDR3 DNA reads TGTGCCAGCAGTTTAACCGGGTCCCCCCCGCTCCACGAGCAGTACTTC.